The next 10 T cell receptor beta chains were all read from a single sample in a study of T cell responses to AZD1222 COVID-19 vaccine. Only in-frame clones appear in the TCRdb table, and some are missing; sequencing was by immunoSEQ multiplex PCR. The table shows nearly 80,000 clones, with 75% to 85% occurring only once. The sequences come from peripheral blood, collected on day 0 of AZD1222 vaccination. The receptors here all came from an adult in good health.

The chain combines TRBV7-8 with TRBJ2-1, with D perhaps TRBD1 (6 bases). CDR1 and CDR2 (germline): SGHVS, FQNEAQ. V lost 5 bases and J 13 bases, leaving 15 bases between the germline ends. The CDR3 runs to 12 residues. CDR3 nucleotides: TGTGCCAGCAGCCAAGCCGGGACAAGACAGTTCTTC. Its protein is CASSQAGTRQFF.

This clone was observed once. The chain is built from TRBV2 and TRBJ1-4; TRBD1 aligns across 11 bases. The CDR3 is 15 residues long. J gave up 7 bases and V 5 bases, and 6 bases lay outside the gene matches. Germline loops: CDR1 SNHLY, CDR2 FYNNEI. CDR3 DNA: TGTGCCAGCAGTCTTAGGACAGGGGGCCTTGAAAAACTGTTTTTT. It specifies CASSLRTGGLEKLFF. Looking up the rest from reference TRBV2 and TRBJ1-4 gives the full variable domain: EPEVTQTPSHQVTQMGQEVILRCVPISNHLYFYWYRQILGQKVEFLVSFYNNEISEKSEIFDDQFSVERPDGSNFTLKIRSTKLEDSAMYFCASSLRTGGLEKLFFGSGTQLSVL.

This chain connects TRBV5-1 to TRBJ2-1, with TRBD2 matching over 14 bases. The germline V gene has CDR1 SGHRS and CDR2 YFSETQ. V dropped 4 bases and J dropped 10; count of bases not matched to a gene: 7. CDR3 length: 15 amino acids. Here the CDR3 reads CASSTGTSGSIEQFF. CDR3 nucleotides: TGCGCCAGCAGCACCGGGACTAGCGGGAGTATAGAGCAGTTCTTC.

The gene calls are TRBV7-2 and TRBJ1-1; 9 positions match TRBD1. The junction had 2 bases not matched to a gene; V was cut back by 5 bases and J by 1 base. The CDR3 has 14 amino acids. Germline V gene sequence: CDR1 SGHTA, CDR2 FQGNSA. The CDR3 region has the DNA TGTGCCAGCAGCCTGGGACAGGGGAACACTGAAGCTTTCTTT. This sequence encodes CASSLGQGNTEAFF.

This chain uses TRBV2 with TRBJ2-5, with 8 bases fitting TRBD2. The CDR3 is 16 residues long. The germline CDR1 and CDR2 sequences are SNHLY and FYNNEI. V was clipped by 3 bases and J by 1 base; unmatched bases: 7. CDR3 sequence (DNA): TGTGCCAGCAGTGATGCGGCGCGGGGGGTCCAAGAGACCCAGTACTTC. Translation gives CASSDAARGVQETQYF.

The chain recombines TRBV11-2 with TRBJ1-2, with TRBD1 as a possible D gene (6 bases). CDR3 size: 13 residues. Looked up from germline, CDR1 is SGHAT and CDR2 is FQNNGV. The V gene lost 4 bases and the J gene lost 8 bases, with 14 bases spanning the gap. The CDR3: CASSSIQGKGYTF. The CDR3 DNA follows: TGTGCCAGCAGCTCGATACAGGGAAAGGGCTACACCTTC.

The rearrangement uses TRBV6-5 and TRBJ1-2, with D hard to call. Trimming pared 8 bases from V and 0 bases from J, leaving 13 bases between. There are 14 residues in the CDR3. Germline V CDR1 and CDR2: MNHEY, SVGAGI. The CDR3 region has the DNA TGTGCCAGCTACTTGGGCACTGCTAACTATGGCTACACCTTC. It yields the protein CASYLGTANYGYTF.

This sequence joins TRBV18 and TRBJ2-1; 7 nucleotides line up with TRBD2. The CDR3 sequence is 15 residues long. With 2 bases clipped from V and 5 bases from J, the junction kept 6 bases outside the gene matches. In germline, CDR1 is KGHSH, CDR2 LQKENI. CDR3 loop: CASSPRASGDNEQFF. The CDR3 nucleotides are TGTGCCAGCTCACCAAGGGCTAGCGGTGACAATGAGCAGTTCTTC. Looking up the rest from reference TRBV18 and TRBJ2-1 gives the full variable domain: NAGVMQNPRHLVRRRGQEARLRCSPMKGHSHVYWYRQLPEEGLKFMVYLQKENIIDESGMPKERFSAEFPKEGPSILRIQQVVRGDSAAYFCASSPRASGDNEQFFGPGTRLTVL.

The J gene is TRBJ1-4, the V gene TRBV6-5, with D possibly matching TRBD1 (5 bases). V gave up 7 bases and J gave up 4 bases, with 16 bases separating them. Germline-derived CDR1 and CDR2 are MNHEY and SVGAGI. The CDR3 spans 15 residues. CDR3 DNA sequence: TGTGCCAGCAAGGAGGCTGGTAGGGGTAATGAAAAACTGTTTTTT. Protein sequence: CASKEAGRGNEKLFF.

The genes are TRBV6-5 and TRBJ1-1; D might be TRBD1 (6 bases). Germline values: CDR1 MNHEY, CDR2 SVGAGI. The length of the CDR3 is 14 residues. Trimming cost V 0 bases and J 1 base, with 6 bases left between them. The CDR3 nucleotides are TGTGCCAGCAGTTACTCGGACAGGAACACTGAAGCTTTCTTT. It yields the protein CASSYSDRNTEAFF.